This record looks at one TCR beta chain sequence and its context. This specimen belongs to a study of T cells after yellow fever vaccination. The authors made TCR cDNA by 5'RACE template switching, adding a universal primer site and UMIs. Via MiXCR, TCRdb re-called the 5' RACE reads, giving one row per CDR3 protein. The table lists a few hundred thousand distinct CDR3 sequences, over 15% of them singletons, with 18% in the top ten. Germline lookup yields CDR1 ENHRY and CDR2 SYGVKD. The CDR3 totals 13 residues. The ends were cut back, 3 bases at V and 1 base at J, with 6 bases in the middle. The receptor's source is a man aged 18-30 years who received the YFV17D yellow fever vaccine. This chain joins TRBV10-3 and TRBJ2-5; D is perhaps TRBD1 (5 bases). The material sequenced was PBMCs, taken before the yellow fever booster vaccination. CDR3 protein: CAISDQGQETQYF. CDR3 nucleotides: TGTGCCATCAGTGACCAGGGCCAAGAGACCCAGTACTTC.